The subject of this entry is one TCR beta chain. The sample comes from a study of blood T cell repertoires in COVID-19. For the study at large: Sites across the United States, Italy and Spain contributed samples from acute and convalescent COVID-19. Sample material is recorded as cDNA or gDNA derived from T cells, B-cell-depleted T cells, or PBMCs.

V dropped 6 bases and J dropped 2; count of bases not matched to a gene: 12. The CDR3 has 16 amino acids. Germline V lookup: CDR1 MDHEN, CDR2 SYDVKM. The authors' processing: Estimates of nucleated cell counts were drawn from the amplification of reference gene primers. Sequenced by immunoSEQ multiplex PCR; TCRdb stores in-frame clones only, minus some. Clone size and the V and J calls come from that table; the DNA yielded D and trimming. Among roughly 300,000 clones listed, about 89% were seen once. The receptor was isolated from a woman aged 45 to 65 who had recovered from COVID-19. The chain has TRBV28 and TRBJ2-5, with TRBD2 matching 7 bases. Specimen: peripheral blood. The CDR3: CASSPPRAGVQETQYF. CDR3 DNA: TGTGCCAGCAGCCCTCCCAGGGCGGGGGTACAAGAGACCCAGTACTTC.